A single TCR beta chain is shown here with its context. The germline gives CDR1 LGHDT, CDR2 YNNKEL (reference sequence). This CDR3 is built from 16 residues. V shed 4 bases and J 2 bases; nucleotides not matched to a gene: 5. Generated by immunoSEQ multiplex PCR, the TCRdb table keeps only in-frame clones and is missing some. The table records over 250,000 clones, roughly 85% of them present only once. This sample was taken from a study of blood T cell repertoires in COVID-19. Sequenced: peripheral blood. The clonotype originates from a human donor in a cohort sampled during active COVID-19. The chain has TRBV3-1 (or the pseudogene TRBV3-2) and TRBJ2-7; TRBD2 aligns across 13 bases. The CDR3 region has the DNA TGTGCCAGCAGCCGCAGGACTAGCGGGAGTCCCTACGAGCAGTACTTC. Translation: CASSRRTSGSPYEQYF.